Given below is one T cell receptor (beta chain) in context. The specificity of this receptor is unknown. The record has no base qualities; no much larger clone is one base away. Unmatched junction bases come to 3, with V trimmed by 5 bases and J by 0 bases. Taken from cysteine to phenylalanine, the CDR3 has 16 residues. Only CDR3 DNA remains: 48 bases, in frame from the first base. The germline V gene (reference sequence) sets CDR1 to SEHNR and CDR2 to FQNEAQ. For every bulk PBMC sample, a fixed 350 ng of DNA was loaded. Following the manufacturer instructions, the immunoSEQ TCRb Assay kit was used to amplify TCR beta CDR3 sequences from genomic DNA. The KAPA Library Quantification Kit for Illumina platforms was used to quantify the pooled libraries by qPCR. Pooled libraries were sequenced on an Illumina NextSeq 500, clustered at about 0.55-1.2 pM. From the authors' description of their analysis: The TCR data were analyzed using immunoSEQ ANALYZER and the R LymphoSeq package. A rearrangement efficiency score was calculated as productive divided by the sum of productive and non-productive CDR3 sequences. Within each patient, timepoints were compared pairwise for clonality, measured with the Gini coefficient, and for diversity, measured with the Renyi index at alpha=1. In LymphoSeq, clonal relatedness was computed with an edit distance of 3 and repertoire similarity was computed with the Bhattacharyya coefficient. To classify response, a linear discriminant analysis based on week-3 changes in clonality and diversity was built using the R MASS and caret packages. The clones in this table, taken by TCRdb from immuneACCESS, are in-frame only. Not every clone is retained; where verified, under half of the shortfall comes from an unresolved V gene, and the cause of the rest is unknown. V, J and clone size are those of that table, while D and trimming were read from the DNA. This sample gives about 24,000 clones in total; roughly 89% of them show up just once. The ten largest make up roughly 4.9% of the sample.

The time point label here, explained by the study, means: pre-treatment baseline. Blood samples were collected before treatment (T0) and at week 3 (W3), after the first cycle of checkpoint blockade. Except for a couple of patients with rapid clinical progression, response was assessed 12 weeks after the first infusion by RECIST 1.1; disease control meant complete response, partial response or stable disease. Patients were not eligible if they had prior systemic cancer treatment, concomitant immunosuppressant therapy or synchronous other active malignancies. Both bulk PBMC and plasma cell-free DNA were sequenced for TCR beta so that circulating cells and T cell turnover could be tracked. PBMC were isolated from blood with Lymphoprep and SepMate tubes, followed by red cell lysis. QIAamp DNA Blood Mini kits were used to extract DNA from PBMC and sorted T cell subsets. This specimen belongs to a study of blood T cell dynamics during melanoma immunotherapy (TCRdb year 2020). Regarding the complete study: The patients had metastatic melanoma and were given first-line pembrolizumab or nivolumab plus ipilimumab as standard of care in the United Kingdom. Peripheral T cell receptor repertoires of metastatic melanoma patients were profiled before and after one cycle of checkpoint inhibitor therapy to find early correlates of response. Consecutive patients formed a training cohort, and a further independent group of patients from the same centre was pooled into an external validation set.

What the authors observed across the whole study: Whether the T cell clones driving repertoire changes were melanoma-specific or reflected general immune activation could not be determined in the study. The relatively small sample size was acknowledged as potentially limiting generalization of the results. A bifurcated reorganization of the PBMC repertoire at W3, with increased clonality or increased diversity, was observed in patients who later achieved disease control, unlike in progressors.

Sequencing was performed on blood, taken from a patient treated with checkpoint blockade. The TCR sequence derives from a human donor with melanoma. The rearrangement combines TRBV7-9 with TRBJ2-5, and 13 bases in between align with TRBD2. The CDR3 protein: CASSDTSGRDQETQYF. The nucleotide sequence reads TGTGCCAGCAGCGATACTAGCGGGAGGGACCAAGAGACCCAGTACTTC.